The present entry profiles one T cell receptor beta chain with its context. The target of this receptor is not known. Within one base of it there is no much larger clone, and no base qualities were kept. The CDR3 sequence holds 14 residues, the cysteine and phenylalanine included. The read is trimmed to its CDR3 DNA, 42 bases read in frame from base 1. The trim is 7 bases for V and 9 bases for J, with a gap of 16 bases between the germline ends. The germline V gene gives CDR1 as MNHGY and CDR2 as SAAAGT. The source of the sample is a study of T cells in localized non-small cell lung cancer (dated by TCRdb to about 2020). At the level of the whole study: The study examined T cell repertoires in 200 to 250 patients with early-stage NSCLC and compared tumors with uninvolved tumor-adjacent lungs. All 220 or so NSCLC patients in the cohort were treatment-naive and had localized lung tumors that were resected. The mean age of the NSCLC patients was roughly 63 years, with approximately 130 men and about a hundred women. What the research found in general, with its limitations: Because multi-region sequencing of the tumors was not done, intratumor heterogeneity could not be ruled out. The highest T cell clonality was observed in uninvolved tumor-adjacent lung, where clonality exceeded that of tumor, suggesting that antigenic responses were more focused in uninvolved tumor-adjacent lung. Higher T cell density in blood was associated with longer overall survival, whereas higher clonality in adjacent lung was associated with shorter survival. Because of the exploratory design, TCR variables were selected using unadjusted p-values without false-discovery rate correction. A median of roughly 58 of the top 100 tumor clones were detected in paired uninvolved adjacent lung, and around 30 of these tumor clones were also found among the top 100 clones of the paired uninvolved adjacent lung.

At diagnosis, peripheral blood, uninvolved tumor-adjacent lung and tumor were collected and stored as a combination of fresh-frozen and FFPE material. TCR beta CDR3 regions were sequenced from DNA using the immunoSEQ Assay. The authors' analysis ran thus. To compute T cell density, TCR beta template counts were normalized to usable DNA, which was estimated by amplifying housekeeping genes. Richness was estimated using the preseqR package, with extrapolation to 400,000 templates for PBMC samples and to 120,000 templates for tissue samples. Clonality was defined as one minus Pielou's evenness. Tissue-enriched TCRs were identified through differential abundance testing performed on productive amino-acid clonotypes, with a minimum total count of 5 and an alpha of 0.1. The Jaccard Index and the Morisita Overlap Index were used to measure how much the repertoires overlapped between compartments. GLIPH grouped TCR beta CDR3s together with public tetramer-defined viral CDR3s, and a viral motif had to include at least three viral sequences and also show V-gene enrichment. Drawn from immuneACCESS, this table holds only the in-frame rearrangements with V and J called that TCRdb kept. Clones are partly lost; checked studies trace under half to an unresolved V gene and leave the rest unexplained. From that table come the V and J calls and clone size; the DNA was used to work out D and trimming. This sample is represented by approximately 1,800 clones; around 18% of them were singletons. The top ten clones comprise around 15% of the sample.

The source is a male donor older than 55 with stage I lung adenocarcinoma. The sample here was lung tumor tissue, taken before any cancer treatment. Here the chain combines TRBV6-8 and TRBJ1-6, and TRBD1 may be the D gene, going by 5 matching bases. The DNA sequence is TGTGCCAGCAACTCGGGGGGGTTAAGTTCACCCCTCCACTTT. It codes for CASNSGGLSSPLHF.